Described below is a single T cell receptor (beta chain) sequence and its context. Antigen: not known. This CDR3 comprises 13 residues. Germline-derived CDR1 and CDR2 are SGHNT and YENEEA. J gave up 12 bases and V 5 bases, and 10 bases lay outside the gene matches. This entry is derived from a study of cytomegalovirus exposure and HLA in healthy donors. The wider study: From roughly 180 million T cells, an earlier analysis saw roughly 120 million unique TCR beta sequences. Study-wide findings and caveats: According to the study, around 160 TCR beta chains were cytomegalovirus-associated. In a later analysis, HLA-C alleles had the fewest associated TCRs, DRB1 alleles the most.

It was with 60 Vbeta and 13 Jbeta primers that the PCR ran. Using immunoSEQ multiplex PCR, the repertoire was profiled, and TCRdb retains in-frame clones only, with some absent. This sample has 150,000 to 200,000 clones; around 73% occur once, and the top ten carry approximately 1.5%. Nominal health characterized the donors when sampled, though unrecorded immune exposures were likely. The TCR sequence derives from a male donor in good health and CMV-seronegative. The chain links TRBV11-3 to TRBJ2-1, with 7 bases identical to TRBD2. Sequencing was done on a sample of PBMCs. CDR3 nucleotide sequence: TGTGCCAGCAGCCCGCGATCGGGGAGGGGGCAGTTCTTC. Its protein is CASSPRSGRGQFF.